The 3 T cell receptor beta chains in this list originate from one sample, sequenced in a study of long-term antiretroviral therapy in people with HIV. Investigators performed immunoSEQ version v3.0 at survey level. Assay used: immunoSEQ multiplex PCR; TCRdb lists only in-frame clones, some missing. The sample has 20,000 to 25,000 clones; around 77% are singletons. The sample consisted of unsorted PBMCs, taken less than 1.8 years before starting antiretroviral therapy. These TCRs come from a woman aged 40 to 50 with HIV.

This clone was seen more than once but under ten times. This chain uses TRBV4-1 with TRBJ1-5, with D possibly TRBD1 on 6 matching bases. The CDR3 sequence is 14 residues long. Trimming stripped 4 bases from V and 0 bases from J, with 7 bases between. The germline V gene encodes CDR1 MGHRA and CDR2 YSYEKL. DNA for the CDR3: TGCGCCAGCAGCCGACAGGTTAGCAATCAGCCCCAGCATTTT. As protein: CASSRQVSNQPQHF.

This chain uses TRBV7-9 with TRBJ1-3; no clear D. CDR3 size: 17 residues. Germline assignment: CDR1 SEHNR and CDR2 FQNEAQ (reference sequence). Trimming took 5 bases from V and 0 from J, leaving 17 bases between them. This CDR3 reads CASSPMGGINSGNTIYF. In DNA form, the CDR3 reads TGTGCCAGCAGCCCGATGGGAGGGATCAACTCTGGAAACACCATATATTTT.

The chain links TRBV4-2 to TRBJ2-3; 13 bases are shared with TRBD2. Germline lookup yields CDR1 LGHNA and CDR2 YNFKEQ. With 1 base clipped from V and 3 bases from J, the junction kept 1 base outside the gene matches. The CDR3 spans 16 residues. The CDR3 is CASSQGTSGGTDTQYF. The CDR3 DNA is TGTGCCAGCAGCCAAGGGACTAGCGGGGGTACAGATACGCAGTATTTT.